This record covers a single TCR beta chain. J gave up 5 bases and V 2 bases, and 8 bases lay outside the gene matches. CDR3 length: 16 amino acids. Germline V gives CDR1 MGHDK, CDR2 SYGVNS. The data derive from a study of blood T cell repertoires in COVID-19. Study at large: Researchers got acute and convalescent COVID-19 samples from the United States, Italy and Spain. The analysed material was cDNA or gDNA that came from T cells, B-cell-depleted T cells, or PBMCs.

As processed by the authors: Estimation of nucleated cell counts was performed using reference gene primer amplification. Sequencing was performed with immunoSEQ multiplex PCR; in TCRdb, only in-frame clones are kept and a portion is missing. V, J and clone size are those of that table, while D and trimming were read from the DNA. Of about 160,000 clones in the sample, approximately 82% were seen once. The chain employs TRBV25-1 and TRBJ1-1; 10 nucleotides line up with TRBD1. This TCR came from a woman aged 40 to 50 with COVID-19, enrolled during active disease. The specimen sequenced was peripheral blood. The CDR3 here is CASSEGQGTGVTEAFF. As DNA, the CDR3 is TGTGCCAGCAGTGAAGGTCAAGGGACAGGGGTTACTGAAGCTTTCTTT.